These 22 T cell receptor beta chains were sequenced from one sample in a study of cytomegalovirus exposure and HLA in healthy donors. 13 Jbeta primers and 60 Vbeta primers were used for the PCR. Sequenced by immunoSEQ multiplex PCR; TCRdb stores in-frame clones only, minus some. The data hold 74,000 or so clones, with 77% observed a single time. The source material was PBMCs. Receptors were obtained from a man aged 45-65 years in good health and CMV-seropositive.

The chain carries TRBV10-2 and TRBJ2-1, with 8 nucleotides matching TRBD2. This CDR3 contains 19 residues. From germline, CDR1 is WSHSY and CDR2 SAAADI. Trimming cost V 0 bases and J 7 bases; bases outside gene matches: 17. CDR3 DNA: TGCGCCAGCAGTGAGTCGGGCTCAGCTGTAGCGGGACTTAATAATGAGCAGTTCTTC. This gives the protein CASSESGSAVAGLNNEQFF.

The V and J genes are TRBV19 and TRBJ1-4; D is perhaps TRBD1 (6 bases). This CDR3 has 14 amino acids. V was pared by 10 bases and J by 4 bases, with 16 bases between. Germline V gene data show CDR1 as LNHDA and CDR2 as SQIVND (reference sequence). The CDR3: CATRLQQGNEKLFF. CDR3 bases: TGTGCCACCCGACTCCAACAGGGTAATGAAAAACTGTTTTTT.

This clone was seen only once. V gene TRBV5-5 combines with J gene TRBJ1-1; 10 bases agree with TRBD1. Trimming at V came to 4 bases and at J to 1 base, leaving 10 bases not matched to a gene. The CDR3 spans 17 residues. The germline V gene encodes CDR1 SGHKS and CDR2 YYEKEE (reference sequence). In nucleotides, the CDR3 is TGTGCCAGCAGCCGATTACCGGGACAGGGGAGGAACACTGAAGCTTTCTTT. It specifies CASSRLPGQGRNTEAFF.

The J gene is TRBJ1-2, the V gene TRBV4-3; 7 bases line up with TRBD1. Germline V CDR1 and CDR2: LGHNA, YSLEER. The CDR3 sequence is 16 residues long. V dropped 0 bases and J dropped 5; count of bases not matched to a gene: 9. CDR3 residues: CASSQDIGTAPYGYTF. In nucleotides, the CDR3 is TGCGCCAGCAGCCAAGATATTGGGACAGCTCCTTATGGCTACACCTTC.

In DNA form, the CDR3 reads TGTGCCAGCAGCGTACTTGGGGGGGAGGTGGCAGATACGCAGTATTTT. It codes for CASSVLGGEVADTQYF. The chain employs TRBV9 and TRBJ2-3; 7 positions agree with TRBD2. In germline, CDR1 is SGDLS, CDR2 YYNGEE. Unmatched junction bases numbered 9, after V lost 1 base and J lost 4 bases. This CDR3 region has 16 residues.

The chain links TRBV4-3 to TRBJ2-1; TRBD2 matches at 9 bases. Germline CDR1 LGHNA, CDR2 YSLEER. V lost 2 bases, J lost 0 bases, and 8 bases stayed unmatched. CDR3 length: 18 residues. The CDR3: CASSQRLGLANSYNEQFF. In nucleotides, the CDR3 is TGCGCCAGCAGCCAACGTCTTGGACTAGCGAACTCCTACAATGAGCAGTTCTTC.

The chain couples TRBV7-3 to TRBJ2-5, with 11 bases aligning to TRBD2. CDR1 and CDR2 from the germline V gene are SGHTA and FQGTGA. The CDR3 extends over 13 amino acids. The junction had 5 bases not matched to a gene; V was cut back by 9 bases and J by 5 bases. CDR3 sequence (DNA): TGTGCCAGTAGCGGGAGGGCCGGGGAGACCCAGTACTTC. This sequence encodes CASSGRAGETQYF.

This chain links TRBV2 with TRBJ2-2; 7 positions match TRBD2. CDR3 length equals 15 residues. The germline gives CDR1 SNHLY, CDR2 FYNNEI. The V and J ends lost 2 bases and 1 base, in that order; junction bases with no gene match: 1. The DNA of the CDR3 is TGTGCCAGCAGTGAAAGCGGGATGAACACCGGGGAGCTGTTTTTT. Translated, it gives CASSESGMNTGELFF.

J is TRBJ1-1 and V is TRBV18; TRBD1 is a possible D gene (5 bases). Germline V gives CDR1 KGHSH, CDR2 LQKENI. CDR3 length: 15 residues. Trimming removed 3 bases from V and 0 bases from J, with 11 bases in between. CDR3 region: CASSPDRSMNTEAFF. In DNA form, the CDR3 reads TGTGCCAGCTCACCTGACAGATCCATGAACACTGAAGCTTTCTTT.

The rearrangement links TRBV5-1 to TRBJ2-5, with D perhaps TRBD2 (5 bases). The end of the DNA is better explained by TRBJ2-7, so the J call may be wrong. Germline V gives CDR1 SGHRS, CDR2 YFSETQ. This CDR3 has 12 residues. The CDR3 protein is CASSTGLYEQYF. In DNA form, the CDR3 reads TGCGCCAGCAGCACCGGACTCTACGAGCAGTACTTC.

This sequence joins TRBV5-1 and TRBJ2-2; 9 nucleotides match TRBD2. The trim removed 2 bases at V and 3 bases at J, leaving 5 bases unmatched. The germline V gene encodes CDR1 SGHRS and CDR2 YFSETQ. The CDR3 has 16 residues. CDR3 in DNA: TGCGCCAGCAGCTTCGTGACTAGCGGTTACACCGGGGAGCTGTTTTTT. This translates into CASSFVTSGYTGELFF.

The chain carries TRBV27 and TRBJ1-1; D is undetermined. Looked up from germline, CDR1 is MNHEY and CDR2 is SMNVEV (reference sequence). The V end lost 6 bases, the J end lost 1 base, and 9 bases lay between the germline ends. This CDR3 spans 13 amino acids. CDR3 coding DNA: TGTGCCAGCAGCATCACAGCGAACACTGAAGCTTTCTTT. Amino acid sequence: CASSITANTEAFF.

The V call is TRBV7-6, the J call TRBJ2-1; TRBD1 matches 8 bases. The length of the CDR3 is 14 residues. Germline CDR1 reads SGHVS; CDR2 reads FNYEAQ. Trimming cost V 4 bases and J 4 bases; bases outside gene matches: 3. CDR3 loop: CASSSGQGYNEQFF. DNA for the CDR3: TGTGCCAGCAGCTCAGGACAGGGATACAATGAGCAGTTCTTC.

A remark on this clone: Other nucleotide sequences from this sample produce the same CDR3. This chain links TRBV30 with TRBJ2-2; perhaps TRBD1 as D (6 bases). The CDR3 is 14 residues long. Per germline, CDR1 GTSNPN and CDR2 SVGIG (reference sequence). V was shortened by 1 base and J by 4 bases, with 10 bases between the two germline ends. CDR3 bases: TGTGCCTGGAGTGAGGGACACCCCACCGGGGAGCTGTTTTTT. It translates to CAWSEGHPTGELFF. Variable domain in full (rest from reference TRBV30 and TRBJ2-2): SQTIHQWPATLVQPVGSPLSLECTVEGTSNPNLYWYRQAAGRGLQLLFYSVGIGQISSEVPQNLSASRPQDRQFILSSKKLLLSDSGFYLCAWSEGHPTGELFFGEGSRLTVL.

V and J are TRBV12-5 and TRBJ2-5; D not certain. CDR1 is LGHNT, CDR2 FRNRAP, per germline. Trimming shortened V by 2 bases and J by 4 bases, and 8 bases separated the two germline ends. CDR3 length equals 13 residues. Here the CDR3 reads CASGLPSGETQYF. In DNA form, the CDR3 reads TGTGCTAGTGGTTTGCCTAGTGGAGAGACCCAGTACTTC.

V gene TRBV6-1 combines with J gene TRBJ2-5; perhaps TRBD2 as D (5 bases). The CDR3 sequence is 14 residues long. Trimming cost V 7 bases and J 2 bases, with 14 bases left between them. The V gene's germline CDR1 is MNHNS and CDR2 SASEGT. Here the CDR3 DNA reads TGTGCCAGCATTTACGCCGGACTGCAAGAGACCCAGTACTTC. Translated: CASIYAGLQETQYF.

This chain joins TRBV7-3 and TRBJ2-2; 9 nucleotides align to TRBD1. This CDR3 has 16 amino acids. Germline assignment: CDR1 SGHTA and CDR2 FQGTGA. V lost 1 base, J lost 5 bases, and 5 bases stayed unmatched. The CDR3 sequence: CASSLMPGTGTGELFF. In DNA, the CDR3 is TGTGCCAGCAGCTTAATGCCCGGGACAGGGACCGGGGAGCTGTTTTTT.

The chain recombines TRBV5-1 with TRBJ2-1, with D possibly being TRBD2 (5 bases). The germline CDR1 and CDR2 sequences are SGHRS and YFSETQ. V lost 2 bases, J lost 4 bases, and 7 bases lay in between. This CDR3 is built from 13 residues. DNA for the CDR3: TGCGCCAGCAGCTTTGGAGGATACAATGAGCAGTTCTTC. It specifies CASSFGGYNEQFF.

The V gene is TRBV19, the J gene TRBJ2-1, with 9 positions matching TRBD2. Trimming took 3 bases from V and 2 from J; bases not matched to a gene: 14. The CDR3 is made up of 19 amino acids. Germline assignment: CDR1 LNHDA and CDR2 SQIVND (reference sequence). The CDR3 bases are TGTGCCAGTAGTATTTATGTTTCCGGTGTAGCGGGAGCCTACAATGAGCAGTTCTTC. This encodes CASSIYVSGVAGAYNEQFF.

The chain employs TRBV15 and TRBJ2-7, with 7 bases matching TRBD1. This CDR3 has 14 residues. In germline, CDR1 is LNHNV, CDR2 YYDKDF (reference sequence). J gave up 4 bases and V 4 bases, and 7 bases lay outside the gene matches. CDR3 DNA: TGTGCCACCAGCACCCGGACAGGTTCGTACGAGCAGTACTTC. This encodes CATSTRTGSYEQYF.

The genes are TRBV27 and TRBJ1-6; TRBD1 is a possible D gene (5 bases). V dropped 0 bases and J dropped 3 bases, with 9 bases sitting between them. The length of the CDR3 is 16 residues. The germline V gene encodes CDR1 MNHEY and CDR2 SMNVEV (reference sequence). CDR3 residues: CASSLSSGFYNSPLHF. The CDR3 coding sequence is TGTGCCAGCAGTTTATCGTCAGGGTTCTATAATTCACCCCTCCACTTT.

This chain connects TRBV7-9 to TRBJ2-7; TRBD2 matches at 10 bases. The V gene end was trimmed by 5 bases and the J gene end by 5 bases; junction bases not matched to a gene: 6. CDR1 is SEHNR and CDR2 is FQNEAQ in the germline V gene (reference sequence). The CDR3 extends over 14 amino acids. CDR3 loop: CASSQKGTSDEQYF. The CDR3 bases are TGTGCCAGCAGCCAAAAAGGGACTAGCGACGAGCAGTACTTC. Full variable domain (rest looked up from reference TRBV7-9 and TRBJ2-7): DTGVSQNPRHKITKRGQNVTFRCDPISEHNRLYWYRQTLGQGPEFLTYFQNEAQLEKSRLLSDRFSAERPKGSFSTLEIQRTEQGDSAMYLCASSQKGTSDEQYFGPGTRLTVT.